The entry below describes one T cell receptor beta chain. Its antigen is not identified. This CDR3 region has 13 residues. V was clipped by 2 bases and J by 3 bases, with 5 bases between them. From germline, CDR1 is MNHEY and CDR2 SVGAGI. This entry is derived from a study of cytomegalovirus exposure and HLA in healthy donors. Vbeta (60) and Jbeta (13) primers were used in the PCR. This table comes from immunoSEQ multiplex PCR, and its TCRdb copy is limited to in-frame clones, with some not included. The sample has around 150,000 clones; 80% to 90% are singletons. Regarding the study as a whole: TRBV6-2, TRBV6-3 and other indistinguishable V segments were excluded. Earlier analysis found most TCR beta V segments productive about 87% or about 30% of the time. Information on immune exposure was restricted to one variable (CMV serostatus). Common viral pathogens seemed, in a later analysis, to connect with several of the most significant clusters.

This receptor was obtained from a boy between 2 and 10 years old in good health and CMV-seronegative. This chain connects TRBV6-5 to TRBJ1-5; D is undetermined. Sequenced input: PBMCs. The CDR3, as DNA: TGTGCCAGCAGTTACGGGCCCAATCAGCCCCAGCATTTT. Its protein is CASSYGPNQPQHF.